The 18 T cell receptor beta chains below were found in one sample sequenced in a study of T-cell memory formation after mild COVID-19. TCRdb itself ran the 5' RACE reads through MiXCR, one entry per CDR3 protein. The data show 280,000 or so distinct CDR3 sequences, 8% to 10% seen once. The material sequenced was PBMCs or a T cell subset sorted from them (not recorded which). The origin of the receptors is a man aged 18-30 years who had mild COVID-19 (a few samples of this study predate the infection). Cell type and time point are not known.

This clonotype has just a few counts. This chain joins TRBV14 and TRBJ2-3; D gene uncertain. The CDR3 has 15 amino acids. Germline loops: CDR1 SGHDN, CDR2 FVKESK. The V and J ends lost 0 bases and 5 bases respectively, with 12 bases between them. The DNA for the CDR3 is TGTGCCAGCAGCCAAGATAGATTCGCAAAAGATACGCAGTATTTT. Translating gives CASSQDRFAKDTQYF.

This clonotype has only a few counts. This chain connects TRBV20-1 to TRBJ1-5; D is ambiguous. The length of the CDR3 is 11 residues. V was shortened by 6 bases and J by 4 bases, with 7 bases between the two germline ends. Germline V gives CDR1 DFQATT, CDR2 SNEGSKA (reference sequence). CDR3 DNA sequence: TGCAGTGCAGGGAAGAATCAGCCCCAGCATTTT. Translated, it gives CSAGKNQPQHF.

The J gene is TRBJ1-1, the V gene TRBV27, with TRBD1 identical over 8 bases. From germline, CDR1 is MNHEY and CDR2 SMNVEV (reference sequence). Trimming removed 4 bases from V and 2 bases from J; junction bases left unmatched: 9. The CDR3 contains 16 residues. The CDR3 DNA sequence: TGTGCCAGCAGTTCCCCGCCCGGGACAGGAAACACTGAAGCTTTCTTT. It codes for CASSSPPGTGNTEAFF.

This clonotype was observed a single time. The germline gene is not matched at one end of the junction; a read error may be the cause. The chain has TRBV12-3 or TRBV12-4 and TRBJ1-5; TRBD1 matches 9 bases. This CDR3 contains 13 residues. The CDR3 region has the DNA TGTGCCAGCGGGACAGGGATCAATAAGCCCCAGCATTTT. This gives the protein CASGTGINKPQHF.

This clonotype was detected ten times or more. The chain recombines TRBV4-2 with TRBJ1-1; tentatively, D is TRBD1 (5 bases). The CDR3 consists of 15 residues. The germline V gene encodes CDR1 LGHNA and CDR2 YNFKEQ. The germline V and J ends were trimmed by 1 base and 0 bases, with 9 bases remaining between them. This chain's CDR3 is CASSQGQGLNTEAFF. The CDR3 bases are TGTGCCAGCAGCCAAGGCCAGGGCCTGAACACTGAAGCTTTCTTT.

This clonotype appeared many times. The chain employs TRBV4-3 and TRBJ2-3; D unresolved. V was trimmed by 1 base and J by 3 bases, leaving 5 bases between them. Germline V gene data show CDR1 as LGHNA and CDR2 as YSLEER. The CDR3 loop spans 13 amino acids. The CDR3 loop reads CASSQVGTDTQYF. CDR3 DNA: TGCGCCAGCAGCCAAGTAGGGACAGATACGCAGTATTTT.

This chain joins TRBV4-3 and TRBJ1-5; TRBD1 matches 11 bases. V shed 0 bases and J 2 bases; nucleotides not matched to a gene: 3. Germline CDR1 reads LGHNA; CDR2 reads YSLEER. This CDR3 is built from 17 residues. The CDR3 sequence is CASSQDWDRGGNQPQHF. CDR3 nucleotides: TGCGCCAGCAGCCAAGACTGGGACAGGGGGGGCAATCAGCCCCAGCATTTT.

Only a few counts were recorded for this clonotype. The chain has TRBV29-1 and TRBJ2-2; no definite D call. This CDR3 comprises 13 residues. The germline gives CDR1 SQVTM, CDR2 ANQGSEA. Trimming removed 3 bases at V and 4 bases at J, with 9 bases between. The CDR3 region has the DNA TGCAGCGTTGATGGGCAGACCACCGGGGAGCTGTTTTTT. It translates to CSVDGQTTGELFF.

At least ten counts were recorded for this clonotype. The gene calls are TRBV5-1 and TRBJ2-5; D tentatively fits TRBD1 or TRBD2 (5 bases each). The V and J ends lost 6 bases and 1 base respectively, with 10 bases between them. Germline values: CDR1 SGHRS, CDR2 YFSETQ. This CDR3 comprises 13 residues. The CDR3 sequence is CASNRGAQETQYF. The CDR3 coding sequence is TGCGCCAGCAATCGAGGGGCCCAAGAGACCCAGTACTTC.

A few counts support this clonotype. The V and J genes are TRBV7-9 and TRBJ2-2; a weak D match, TRBD1 (6 bases). This CDR3 spans 15 amino acids. Per germline, CDR1 SEHNR and CDR2 FQNEAQ (reference sequence). V was shortened by 5 bases and J by 1 base, with 11 bases between the two germline ends. The CDR3 here is CASSHGTLNTGELFF. The CDR3 DNA is TGTGCCAGCAGCCATGGGACACTGAACACCGGGGAGCTGTTTTTT.

This clonotype was recorded once. The chain is built from TRBV5-1 and TRBJ2-5; 7 nucleotides agree with TRBD1. Germline V gene lookup returns CDR1 SGHRS and CDR2 YFSETQ. With V trimmed by 8 bases and J by 3 bases, 7 bases remained unmatched. The CDR3 runs to 13 residues. CDR3 DNA sequence: TGCGCCAGTTCATCCGGGACAGAAGAGACCCAGTACTTC. This codes for CASSSGTEETQYF.

The gene calls are TRBV4-2 and TRBJ2-6, with D hard to call. Trimming cost V 3 bases and J 4 bases, with 13 bases left between them. This CDR3 has 16 residues. Germline V gives CDR1 LGHNA, CDR2 YNFKEQ. CDR3 amino acids: CASSHQQTSGANVLTF. CDR3 coding DNA: TGTGCCAGCAGCCATCAACAAACGTCAGGGGCCAACGTCCTGACTTTC.

This clonotype has only one observation. A read error may produce the germline difference seen at one junction end. This chain uses TRBV12-3 or TRBV12-4 with TRBJ1-5; D is uncertain. The CDR3 is 13 amino acids. The CDR3 reads CDSSLYSNQPQHF. CDR3 sequence (DNA): TGTGACAGCAGCTTATATAGCAATCAGCCCCAGCATTTT.

The J gene is TRBJ2-1, the V gene TRBV28; 7 bases line up with TRBD1. Losses at the gene ends were 7 bases for V and 8 bases for J; bases not matched to a gene: 8. CDR1 and CDR2 (germline): MDHEN, SYDVKM. The CDR3 runs to 13 residues. CDR3 loop: CASTRQGFDEQFF. The CDR3, as DNA: TGTGCCAGCACGCGACAGGGATTCGATGAGCAGTTCTTC.

This rearrangement joins TRBV7-6 to TRBJ1-6, with no clear D. In germline, CDR1 is SGHVS, CDR2 FNYEAQ. V was shortened by 8 bases and J by 9 bases, with 17 bases between the two germline ends. The CDR3 has 14 amino acids. DNA of the CDR3: TGTGCCAGCTCGACGGCGGGTTCTCCTTCACCCCTCCACTTT. This gives the protein CASSTAGSPSPLHF.

This clonotype was counted a few times. V and J are TRBV7-9 and TRBJ2-7; D uncertain. Trimming stripped 4 bases from V and 5 bases from J, with 15 bases between. In germline, CDR1 is SEHNR, CDR2 FQNEAQ (reference sequence). This CDR3 region has 14 residues. The CDR3 is CASSSRHSIHEQYF. The CDR3 nucleotides read TGTGCCAGCAGCTCACGGCACAGCATCCACGAGCAGTACTTC. The full variable domain, with the rest looked up from reference TRBV7-9 and TRBJ2-7, is DTGVSQNPRHKITKRGQNVTFRCDPISEHNRLYWYRQTLGQGPEFLTYFQNEAQLEKSRLLSDRFSAERPKGSFSTLEIQRTEQGDSAMYLCASSSRHSIHEQYFGPGTRLTVT.

This clonotype has ten or more counts. The genes are TRBV6-2 or TRBV6-3 and TRBJ2-7, with D unclear. The CDR3 is made up of 12 amino acids. Germline-derived CDR1 and CDR2 are MNHEY and SVGEGT. The V and J ends lost 7 bases and 3 bases respectively, with 10 bases between them. The DNA for the CDR3 is TGTGCCAGCAAGAGTGGCAGCTACGAGCAGTACGTC. Translation gives CASKSGSYEQYV.

The CDR3 nucleotides are TGTGCCAGCAGCCAAGTGACAAGAATTCCGAGCACCGGGGAGCTGTTTTTT. Its protein is CASSQVTRIPSTGELFF. V gene TRBV3-1 combines with J gene TRBJ2-2; D unresolved. V shed 1 base and J shed 4 bases, with 16 bases lying between them. The germline CDR1 and CDR2 sequences are LGHDT and YNNKEL (reference sequence). The CDR3 length is 17 residues. The whole variable domain, filled in from reference TRBV3-1 and TRBJ2-2, reads DTAVSQTPKYLVTQMGNDKSIKCEQNLGHDTMYWYKQDSKKFLKIMFSYNNKELIINETVPNRFSPKSPDKAHLNLHINSLELGDSAVYFCASSQVTRIPSTGELFFGEGSRLTVL.